The T cell receptor beta chain under discussion was sequenced for a study of shared T cell receptors in the human thymus. Only in-frame clones appear in the TCRdb table, and some are missing; sequencing was by immunoSEQ multiplex PCR. The table has 720,000 or so clones, around 85% seen once; the top ten hold 0.008% to 0.011%. Per germline, CDR1 LNHNV and CDR2 YYDKDF (reference sequence). The ends lost 3 bases at V and 3 bases at J; junction bases unmatched: 3. This CDR3 spans 14 amino acids. These data also formed part of another study, on human thymus T cells.

Sequencing input: thymocytes. V and J are TRBV15 and TRBJ2-5; TRBD2 matches 8 bases. The sequence was collected from a girl less than two years old with a congenital heart defect. The CDR3 nucleotides are TGTGCCACCAGCAGTCTAGCGGGTAAAGAGACCCAGTACTTC. Its translation: CATSSLAGKETQYF.